This TCR beta chain is drawn from a study of blood T cell repertoires in COVID-19. Across the whole study: The United States, Italy and Spain supplied acute and convalescent COVID-19 samples. PBMCs, B-cell-depleted T cells, or T cells provided the cDNA or gDNA that made up the material.

Source study methods: Estimates of nucleated cell counts were drawn from the amplification of reference gene primers. The protocol was immunoSEQ multiplex PCR, while the TCRdb copy is restricted to in-frame clones and leaves out a portion. That table supplies the V and J calls and clone size; D and trimming were determined from the DNA. The sample consists of 300,000 to 350,000 clones, around 90% of them appearing once. CDR3 length: 14 residues. V dropped 7 bases and J dropped 7; count of bases not matched to a gene: 10. Germline V gives CDR1 ENHRY, CDR2 SYGVKD. The chain couples TRBV10-3 to TRBJ1-2; TRBD1 agrees at 9 bases. Sample: peripheral blood. The receptor's source is a woman aged 18-30 years who had recovered from COVID-19. CDR3 nucleotide sequence: TGTGCCATCACCCTGACAGGGGGTAAAGGTGGCTACACCTTC. This translates into CAITLTGGKGGYTF.